This T cell receptor beta chain was identified during a study of T cells in localized non-small cell lung cancer. Sequencing was performed with immunoSEQ multiplex PCR; in TCRdb, only in-frame clones are kept and a portion is missing. This sample has tens of thousands of clones; 86% occur once, and the top ten carry under 20%. This clone was found a few times. The target antigen is unknown. The study's findings and limits: Among the tissues sampled, uninvolved adjacent lung had the highest T cell clonality, above tumor.

Germline lookup yields CDR1 SGDLS and CDR2 YYNGEE. This CDR3 region has 15 residues. Trimming at V came to 4 bases and at J to 4 bases, leaving 7 bases not matched to a gene. The chain is built from TRBV9 and TRBJ2-5; TRBD2 matches at 10 bases. The source of this sequence is a male donor aged 60 or over with stage III squamous cell lung carcinoma. This sample comprised peripheral blood, obtained before any cancer treatment. This CDR3 is CASSPTSGGAETQYF. In DNA form, the CDR3 reads TGTGCCAGCAGCCCCACGAGCGGGGGGGCAGAGACCCAGTACTTC.